This T cell receptor beta chain came from a study of T cell responses to AZD1222 COVID-19 vaccine. Study-wide context: Second doses were pooled across both intervals (about 4 or about 12 weeks).

Libraries were prepared by immunoSEQ multiplex PCR; TCRdb keeps only in-frame clonotypes and omits some of them. The repertoire holds some 110,000 clones, with 85% to 90% as singletons. Broader study findings: None of the repertoires were sampled until the peak T cell response had passed. Donors, mostly white British, included more females; clonal diversity was possibly underestimated. When two AZD1222 doses had been given, Spike-specific TCR breadth and depth rose.

CDR1 and CDR2 from the germline V gene are GTSNPN and SVGIG (reference sequence). V gave up 6 bases and J gave up 5 bases, with 13 bases separating them. The CDR3 length is 12 residues. As regards this clone: The antigen is unknown.

The material was peripheral blood, obtained on day 0 of AZD1222 vaccination. J is TRBJ2-5 and V is TRBV30; D might be TRBD1 (6 bases). This clonotype was obtained from an adult in good health. CDR3 bases: TGTGCCTGTTCCCAGGGGCGGGAGACCCAGTACTTC. This gives the protein CACSQGRETQYF. The full variable domain, its missing parts supplied by reference TRBV30 and TRBJ2-5, is SQTIHQWPATLVQPVGSPLSLECTVEGTSNPNLYWYRQAAGRGLQLLFYSVGIGQISSEVPQNLSASRPQDRQFILSSKKLLLSDSGFYLCACSQGRETQYFGPGTRLLVL.